The T cell receptor (beta chain) described here comes from a study of blood T cell repertoires in COVID-19. Looking at the study overall: T cells, B-cell-depleted T cells, or PBMCs provided the cDNA or gDNA that served as material.

CDR1 SGHRS and CDR2 YFSETQ come from the germline V gene. V lost 5 bases and J lost 2; bases outside the gene matches: 10. CDR3 length: 15 amino acids. Authors' data handling: Reference gene primer amplification yielded estimated nucleated cell counts. Produced via immunoSEQ multiplex PCR; TCRdb's table is partial and in-frame only. V, J and clone size were drawn from that table, and D and trimming were deduced from the DNA. Of approximately 310,000 clones listed, about 89% are singletons. Across roughly 25 US areas, participants ranged in age from roughly 18 to 89 years. What the recovered Cohort 3 donors had was two negative PCRs, clearance, or symptom resolution.

The sequence was obtained from a man between 60 and 75 years old who had recovered from COVID-19. The sample was PBMCs or T cells enriched from blood (not recorded which). The J gene is TRBJ2-7, the V gene TRBV5-1; TRBD2 aligns across 7 bases. For the CDR3, the DNA is TGCGCCAGCAGTCGAAGTGGGGGGGTCCCCTACGAGCAGTACTTC. Translated, it gives CASSRSGGVPYEQYF. Using reference TRBV5-1 and TRBJ2-7 for the parts outside the CDR3, the full variable domain is KAGVTQTPRYLIKTRGQQVTLSCSPISGHRSVSWYQQTPGQGLQFLFEYFSETQRNKGNFPGRFSGRQFSNSRSEMNVSTLELGDSALYLCASSRSGGVPYEQYFGPGTRLTVT.